A selection of T cell receptor beta chains follows, all from one sample in a study of T cell responses to AZD1222 COVID-19 vaccine. The method was immunoSEQ multiplex PCR; TCRdb's version includes in-frame clones alone and lacks a portion of them. The sample yields about 130,000 clones, more than 85% seen once. The input for sequencing was peripheral blood, taken on day 0 of AZD1222 vaccination. Every receptor here comes from an adult in good health. CDR3s include the opening cysteine and the closing phenylalanine or tryptophan. The D gene is left open where the match is weak. Where a row states a size, it is once, few, many or the class of an expanded clone; other rows omit it.

cdr3_length d_call j_call clone_size v_call cdr3_nt cdr3_aa
15 - TRBJ1-1 once TRBV7-9 TGTGCCAGCAGCTTAGCGGGGACACCCAACACTGAAGCTTTCTTT CASSLAGTPNTEAFF
13 - TRBJ2-1 - TRBV29-1 TGCAGCGTCGGGGCAGGGTGGGGCAATGAGCAGTTCTTC CSVGAGWGNEQFF
15 - TRBJ1-1 - TRBV25-1 TGTGCCAGCAGTGATCGGGAACCGGGAATTGGTGAAGCTTTCTTT CASSDREPGIGEAFF
13 - TRBJ2-5 - TRBV7-2 TGTGCCAGCAGCTTATGGGCGGGAGAGACCCAGTACTTC CASSLWAGETQYF
15 TRBD2 TRBJ2-7 once TRBV5-4 TGTGCCAGCAGCTTGGAGGCGGGAGGGCCCTACGAGCAGTACTTC CASSLEAGGPYEQYF
19 - TRBJ2-4 - TRBV28 TGTGCCAGCAGCCTGGTCCGGGACTCAGACATTCTAGCCAAAAACATTCAGTACTTC CASSLVRDSDILAKNIQYF
16 TRBD2 TRBJ2-1 once TRBV24-1 TGTGCCACCAGTGAGCCCGGGACTAGCGGCCCCGGGGAGCAGTTCTTC CATSEPGTSGPGEQFF
14 - TRBJ1-3 - TRBV7-6 TGTGCCAGCAGCTTAACGGCCGAACGAAACACCATATATTTT CASSLTAERNTIYF
15 TRBD1 TRBJ1-2 - TRBV19 TGTGCCAGTAGTGCGCCTGGACAGGGGGGCTATGGCTACACCTTC CASSAPGQGGYGYTF
13 - TRBJ2-5 - TRBV2 TGTGCCAGCAGTGAAGCGCGGCGGGGGACCCAGTACTTC CASSEARRGTQYF
16 TRBD2 TRBJ2-3 once TRBV30 TGTGCCTGGAGCCGGGGACTAGCGGGAGGTACAGATACGCAGTATTTT CAWSRGLAGGTDTQYF
14 - TRBJ2-3 - TRBV5-1 TGCGCCAGCAGTTTGGACGCTAGCACAGATACGCAGTATTTT CASSLDASTDTQYF
14 - TRBJ2-1 - TRBV9 TGTGCCAGCTCCGGAGCGGGTCGTGGGGATGAGCAGTTCTTC CASSGAGRGDEQFF
13 - TRBJ2-7 - TRBV20-1 TGCAGTGCTAGTAGCGGAGCCCCTTACGAGCAGTACTTC CSASSGAPYEQYF
15 - TRBJ2-1 - TRBV5-6 TGTGCCAGCACCTACAGGCCACTCTCCTACAATGAGCAGTTCTTC CASTYRPLSYNEQFF
12 - TRBJ1-1 - TRBV6-2/TRBV6-3 TGTGCCAGCAGTCCCAGGAACACTGAAGCTTTCTTT CASSPRNTEAFF
15 TRBD1 TRBJ2-1 - TRBV19 TGTGCCAGTAGTATAACGACCAGACAGGGCTGGGAGCAGTTCTTC CASSITTRQGWEQFF
15 - TRBJ1-6 - TRBV6-1 TGTGCCAGCAGTGAAACCCAGGGGTCTAATTCACCCCTCCACTTT CASSETQGSNSPLHF
13 TRBD2 TRBJ2-7 - TRBV12-3/TRBV12-4 TGTGCCAGCAGTCAACTAGCGGGATACGAGCAGTACTTC CASSQLAGYEQYF
16 TRBD1 TRBJ2-4 - TRBV28 TGTGCCAGCAGTTTAGGACAGGGTTTGGCCAAAAACATTCAGTACTTC CASSLGQGLAKNIQYF
13 - TRBJ2-7 - TRBV29-1 TGCAGCGGGACCTACGGGGTTGGCTACGAGCAGTACTTC CSGTYGVGYEQYF
14 - TRBJ2-1 - TRBV27 TGTGCCAGCAGTTTACTACAGCACAACAATGAGCAGTTCTTC CASSLLQHNNEQFF
15 - TRBJ2-2 few TRBV27 TGTGCCAGCAGTCAACAGGGATCGAACACCGGGGAGCTGTTTTTT CASSQQGSNTGELFF
15 TRBD1 TRBJ1-2 - TRBV29-1 TGCAGCGCCGATGCGGGGACAGGGAACTTCTATGGCTACACCTTC CSADAGTGNFYGYTF
15 - TRBJ2-2 once TRBV6-5 TGTGCCAGCAGCCTCGCCTGGGCGAACACCGGGGAGCTGTTTTTT CASSLAWANTGELFF
16 - TRBJ1-2 - TRBV4-1 TGCGCCAGCAGTCAAGATGGTCTGAGCTCTCTCGGGGGCTACACCTTC CASSQDGLSSLGGYTF
15 TRBD2 TRBJ2-3 - TRBV9 TGTGCCAGCAGCGTAGACGCGGGAGTGACAGATACGCAGTATTTT CASSVDAGVTDTQYF
13 - TRBJ1-1 - TRBV29-1 TGCAGCGTTGAAGACTCTTCAGCACGGCGTGCTTTCTTT CSVEDSSARRAFF
15 - TRBJ2-2 - TRBV6-5 TGTGCCAGCAGGACGGGACTCCTGAACACCGGGGAGCTGTTTTTT CASRTGLLNTGELFF
13 - TRBJ2-7 - TRBV21-1 TGTGCCAGCAGCTGGCGGGTCGGGGGCGAGCAGTACTTC CASSWRVGGEQYF
12 TRBD1 TRBJ1-1 - TRBV28 TGTGCCAGCAGATCAACAGGGGAGCGAGCTTTCTTT CASRSTGERAFF
12 - TRBJ2-3 - TRBV28 TGTGCCAGCAGGCCTCTCACAGATACGCAGTATTTT CASRPLTDTQYF
15 - TRBJ1-1 - TRBV2 TGTGCCAGCAGGACTACCAGGGGAGGTACCCCTGAAGCTTTCTTT CASRTTRGGTPEAFF
16 - TRBJ2-2 - TRBV9 TGTGCCAGCAGCCCCAATGAAGGGTCAAACACCGGGGAGCTGTTTTTT CASSPNEGSNTGELFF
14 - TRBJ2-3 few TRBV4-3 TGCGCCAGCAGCCTTACGGGAATGCCAGATACGCAGTATTTT CASSLTGMPDTQYF